This T cell receptor beta chain emerged from a study of T cells in localized non-small cell lung cancer (dated by TCRdb to 2018 to 2021). Some background on the complete study: T cell repertoires of 200 to 250 early-stage NSCLC patients were analyzed, with tumors being compared against uninvolved tumor-adjacent lungs. The cohort consisted of approximately 240 treatment-naive NSCLC patients whose localized lung tumors had been resected. The mean age of the NSCLC patients was just over 65 years, with fewer than 150 men and around 100 women.

At diagnosis, peripheral blood, uninvolved tumor-adjacent lung and tumor were collected and were preserved as a mix of fresh-frozen and FFPE material. Blood samples were analyzed as peripheral blood mononuclear cells for TCR repertoire profiling. The immunoSEQ Assay was used to sequence TCR beta CDR3 regions from DNA. Regarding the original processing steps: T cell density was computed as TCR beta template counts normalized to usable DNA estimated by amplifying housekeeping genes. Richness was estimated using the preseqR package, with extrapolation to 400,000 templates for PBMC samples and to 120,000 templates for tissue samples. Clonality was defined as one minus Pielou's evenness. Differential abundance testing on productive amino-acid clonotypes, with a minimum total count of 5 and an alpha of 0.1, was used to identify tissue-enriched TCRs. The Jaccard Index and the Morisita Overlap Index were used to measure how much the repertoires overlapped between compartments. GLIPH grouped TCR beta CDR3s together with public tetramer-defined viral CDR3s, and a viral motif had to include at least three viral sequences and show V-gene enrichment. TCRdb retrieved this table from immuneACCESS and kept in-frame rearrangements only. Not all clones are present; in checked studies, unresolved V genes account for under half, and no reason is known for the remainder. V and J calls and clone size follow that table, whereas D and trimming were derived from the DNA. The sample profile shows around 20,000 clones; approximately 90% of them were found once. The ten most abundant clones make up about 3% of the sample.

Broader findings and caveats from the paper: A median of roughly 50 of the top 100 tumor clones turned up in the paired uninvolved adjacent lung, and some 28 of those clones also ranked among the top 100 of that same adjacent lung. Uninvolved tumor-adjacent lung showed the highest T cell clonality, higher than tumor, which suggests more focused antigenic responses in the uninvolved tumor-adjacent lung. Because multi-region sequencing of the tumors was not done, intratumor heterogeneity could not be ruled out. Since the design was exploratory, TCR variables were selected using unadjusted p-values with no false-discovery rate correction. Longer overall survival was associated with higher blood T cell density, whereas shorter survival was associated with higher adjacent-lung clonality.

Concerning this clone itself: Its target antigen remains unknown. A read error may account for a junction end that differs from germline.

From cysteine to phenylalanine, the CDR3 is 15 amino acids long. Only the CDR3 region is kept as DNA, spanning 45 bases read in frame from base 1. The germline V gene specifies MNHNS as CDR1 and SASEGT as CDR2. The material sequenced was peripheral blood, taken before any cancer treatment. The chain links TRBV6-1 with TRBJ2-7; 11 central bases correspond to TRBD1. The sequence came from a woman aged 40-75 years with stage I lung adenocarcinoma. The DNA sequence is TGTGCCAGCAGGCTCACTCGGACAGGGGGCTCATGGGTCAGCTTC. This codes for CASRLTRTGGSWVSF.